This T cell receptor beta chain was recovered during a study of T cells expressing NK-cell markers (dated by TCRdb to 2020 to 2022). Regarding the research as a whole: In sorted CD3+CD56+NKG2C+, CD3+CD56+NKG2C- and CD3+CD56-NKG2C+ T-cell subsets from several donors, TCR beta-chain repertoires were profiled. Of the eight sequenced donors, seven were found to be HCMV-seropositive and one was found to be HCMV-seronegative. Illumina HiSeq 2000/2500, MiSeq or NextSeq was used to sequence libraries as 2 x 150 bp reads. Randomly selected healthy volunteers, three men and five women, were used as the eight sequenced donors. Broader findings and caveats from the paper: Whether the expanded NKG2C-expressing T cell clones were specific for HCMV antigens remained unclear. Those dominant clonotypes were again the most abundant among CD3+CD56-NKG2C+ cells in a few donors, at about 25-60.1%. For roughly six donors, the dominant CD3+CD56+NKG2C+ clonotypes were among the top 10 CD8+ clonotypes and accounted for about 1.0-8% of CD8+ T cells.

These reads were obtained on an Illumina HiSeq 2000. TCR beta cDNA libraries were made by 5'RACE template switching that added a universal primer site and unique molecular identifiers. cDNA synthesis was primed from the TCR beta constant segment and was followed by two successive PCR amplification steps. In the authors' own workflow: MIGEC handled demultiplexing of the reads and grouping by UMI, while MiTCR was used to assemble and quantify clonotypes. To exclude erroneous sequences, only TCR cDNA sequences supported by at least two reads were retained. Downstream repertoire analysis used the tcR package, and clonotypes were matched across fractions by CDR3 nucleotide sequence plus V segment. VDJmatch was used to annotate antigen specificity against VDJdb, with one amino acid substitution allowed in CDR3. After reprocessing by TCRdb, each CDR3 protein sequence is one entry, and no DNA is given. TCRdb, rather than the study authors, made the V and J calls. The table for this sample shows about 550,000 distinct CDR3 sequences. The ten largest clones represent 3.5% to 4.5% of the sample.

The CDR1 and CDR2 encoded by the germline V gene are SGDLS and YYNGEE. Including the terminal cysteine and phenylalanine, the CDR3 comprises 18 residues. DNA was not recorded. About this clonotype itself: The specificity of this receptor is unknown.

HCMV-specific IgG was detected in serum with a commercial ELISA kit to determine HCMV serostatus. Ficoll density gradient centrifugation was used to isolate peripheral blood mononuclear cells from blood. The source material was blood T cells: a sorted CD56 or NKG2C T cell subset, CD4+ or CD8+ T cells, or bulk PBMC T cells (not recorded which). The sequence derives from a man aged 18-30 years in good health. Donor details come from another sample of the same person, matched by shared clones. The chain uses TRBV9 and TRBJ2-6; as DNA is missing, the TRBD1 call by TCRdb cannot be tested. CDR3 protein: CASSVGTGGFGGANVLTF.